This entry is about one TCR beta chain. Trimming removed 0 bases from V and 0 bases from J, with 9 bases in between. The V gene's germline CDR1 is MNHEY and CDR2 SVGAGI. This CDR3 has 15 residues. The sample originates from a study of PD-L1 blockade in urothelial cancer. Study information: About 85% of the roughly 29 patients were men whose urothelial cancer was bladder-origin. Peripheral blood specimens exhibited a median yield of around 140,000 T cells.

Time point here: pretreatment peripheral blood. Clones were sequenced by immunoSEQ multiplex PCR, and TCRdb holds only the in-frame ones, with some missing. The table lists some 89,000 clones, under 90% of them singletons. This sample comprised PBMCs, obtained around atezolizumab (anti-PD-L1) treatment. The TCR comes from a man in his fifties or sixties with urothelial cancer. The rearrangement joins TRBV6-5 to TRBJ2-7, with D tentatively TRBD1 (5 bases). The CDR3 loop is CASSYSGRASYEQYF. The CDR3 nucleotides are TGTGCCAGCAGTTACTCGGGCAGGGCCTCCTACGAGCAGTACTTC.